This T cell receptor beta chain was found in a study of cytomegalovirus exposure and HLA in healthy donors. Study observations and caveats: Prediction of most subjects' HLA-A and HLA-B alleles by TCR beta sequences was reportedly accurate. When the data were analyzed later, several of the most significant clusters appeared to be linked to common viral pathogens.

About this clone itself: The antigen remains undetermined.

The PCR employed 60 Vbeta primers together with 13 Jbeta primers. The method was immunoSEQ multiplex PCR; TCRdb's version includes in-frame clones alone and lacks a portion of them. Among tens of thousands of clones, 65% were seen once, and the ten largest hold under 6%. CDR3 size: 13 residues. The V end was cut by 0 bases, the J end by 4 bases, with 7 bases between. Germline V gene data show CDR1 as SGHNT and CDR2 as YYREEE (reference sequence). The chain has TRBV5-4 and TRBJ1-1; D remains ambiguous. The receptor was derived from a boy younger than 18 in good health and CMV-seropositive. Sequencing was done on a sample of PBMCs. CDR3 DNA sequence: TGTGCCAGCAGCTTGGATAGCTCCACTGAAGCTTTCTTT. Translation gives CASSLDSSTEAFF.